Presented here are 25 T cell receptor beta chains from one specimen sequenced in a study of T cells after yellow fever vaccination. One entry per CDR3 protein results from TCRdb running MiXCR on the 5' RACE reads. The data show roughly 100,000 distinct CDR3 sequences, with roughly 8.2% seen just once and around 16% held by the top ten. Sequenced material: CD8+ T cells not binding an NS4B(214-222) dextramer, sorted from PBMCs, taken roughly 14 days after the first yellow fever vaccination. The receptors were gathered from a man aged 18 to 30 who received the YFV17D yellow fever vaccine.

This rearrangement joins TRBV28 to TRBJ2-2; 9 nucleotides align to TRBD1. The CDR3 is 17 residues long. Trimming took 5 bases from V and 6 from J; bases not matched to a gene: 13. Germline V lookup: CDR1 MDHEN, CDR2 SYDVKM. The CDR3, as DNA: TGTGCCAGCAGTCTCCCCCCACAGGGGGCTGGTGCCGGGGAGCTGTTTTTT. Translation: CASSLPPQGAGAGELFF.

This clonotype was counted between two and nine times. The gene calls are TRBV3-1 and TRBJ2-7; 9 bases match TRBD1. With 3 bases clipped from V and 3 bases from J, the junction kept 3 bases outside the gene matches. The CDR3 is 14 residues long. Germline V lookup: CDR1 LGHDT, CDR2 YNNKEL (reference sequence). In nucleotides, the CDR3 is TGTGCCAGCAGCCAGGCGGACAGGGGCTACGAGCAGTACTTC. Encoded protein: CASSQADRGYEQYF.

Of note for this clonotype: One end of the junction is discordant with germline, which a read error may explain. The J gene is TRBJ2-1, the V gene TRBV24-1; 10 positions agree with TRBD1. The CDR3 covers 18 residues. Germline V gene sequence: CDR1 KGHDR, CDR2 SFDVKD. The CDR3 reads CTTSDAGTGVYPYNEQFF. The CDR3, as DNA: TGTACCACCAGTGATGCCGGGACAGGGGTTTATCCCTACAATGAGCAGTTCTTC.

This clonotype occurred many times. The chain has TRBV12-3 or TRBV12-4 and TRBJ1-1; D remains ambiguous. The CDR3 runs to 13 residues. V shed 3 bases and J shed 1 base, with 6 bases lying between them. CDR3: CASSFRENTEAFF. CDR3 coding DNA: TGTGCCAGCAGTTTTCGGGAGAACACTGAAGCTTTCTTT.

This clonotype was detected only a few times. The chain couples TRBV5-5 to TRBJ2-7; D might be TRBD1 or TRBD2, each matching 5 bases. Looked up from germline, CDR1 is SGHKS and CDR2 is YYEKEE (reference sequence). CDR3 length: 16 amino acids. V was shortened by 0 bases and J by 0 bases, with 13 bases between the two germline ends. CDR3: CASSLDRRFFSYEQYV. CDR3 nucleotide sequence: TGTGCCAGCAGCTTGGACAGGAGGTTTTTCTCCTACGAGCAGTACGTC.

This clonotype was found a few times. V gene TRBV4-3 combines with J gene TRBJ1-6; D is perhaps TRBD1 (6 bases). V lost 0 bases, J lost 0 bases, and 30 bases lay in between. The germline CDR1 and CDR2 sequences are LGHNA and YSLEER. The length of the CDR3 is 24 residues. The DNA of the CDR3 is TGCGCCAGCAGCCAAGATCCCGGGGGCCTGACAGGAATTACTAAAAGCTCCTATAATTCACCCCTCCACTTT. Amino acid sequence: CASSQDPGGLTGITKSSYNSPLHF.

There are a few counts of this clonotype. V usage is TRBV27 and J usage is TRBJ2-5, with a weak D call TRBD2 (5 bases). The CDR3 runs 13 residues. From germline, CDR1 is MNHEY and CDR2 SMNVEV (reference sequence). V was cut by 3 bases and J by 11 bases, with 16 bases left in between. The CDR3 nucleotides read TGTGCCAGCAGTTTCCGGGCCAACTGGGAGCAGTACTTC. This gives the protein CASSFRANWEQYF.

V usage is TRBV10-2 and J usage is TRBJ2-1; 7 bases map to TRBD1. With V trimmed by 6 bases and J by 10 bases, 9 bases remained unmatched. The CDR3 loop spans 13 amino acids. From germline, CDR1 is WSHSY and CDR2 SAAADI. This chain's CDR3 is CASRPDRAREQFF. DNA of the CDR3: TGCGCCAGCAGGCCCGACAGGGCCCGGGAGCAGTTCTTC.

The chain carries TRBV7-3 and TRBJ2-3; 7 nucleotides align to TRBD2. The V gene's germline CDR1 is SGHTA and CDR2 FQGTGA. J gave up 6 bases and V 1 base, and 1 base lay outside the gene matches. The CDR3 covers 13 residues. The chain's CDR3 is CASSLREGDTQYF. The CDR3 DNA reads as TGTGCCAGCAGCTTAAGGGAGGGGGATACGCAGTATTTT.

This clonotype occurred a few times. This chain connects TRBV7-6 to TRBJ1-4; D is unresolved. Trimming cost V 3 bases and J 2 bases, with 7 bases left between them. Germline CDR1 reads SGHVS; CDR2 reads FNYEAQ. The CDR3 contains 14 residues. CDR3 DNA sequence: TGTGCCAGCAGCTTCGGCAGCACTAATGAAAAACTGTTTTTT. Protein sequence: CASSFGSTNEKLFF.

J is TRBJ2-7 and V is TRBV4-3; TRBD1 aligns across 7 bases. J was trimmed by 2 bases and V by 4 bases; bases with no gene match: 5. There are 14 residues in the CDR3. Germline-derived CDR1 and CDR2 are LGHNA and YSLEER. The DNA of the CDR3 is TGCGCCAGCAGCCCAAAGCAGGGGGCCTACGAGCAGTACTTC. It encodes CASSPKQGAYEQYF.

This clonotype has more than one count but fewer than ten. The chain recombines TRBV7-9 with TRBJ1-2; D gene unclear. The CDR3 has 14 residues. Germline V gene sequence: CDR1 SEHNR, CDR2 FQNEAQ (reference sequence). Deletions cut 3 bases from V and 2 bases from J, with 10 bases between. DNA of the CDR3: TGTGCCAGCAGCTTCCCGGCAGCAAACTATGGCTACACCTTC. This encodes CASSFPAANYGYTF.

This chain links TRBV15 with TRBJ2-5; D gene uncertain. The V gene's germline CDR1 is LNHNV and CDR2 YYDKDF (reference sequence). Trimming pared 4 bases from V and 5 bases from J, leaving 5 bases between. The CDR3 consists of 11 residues. CDR3 bases: TGTGCCACCAGCATCAGCGAGACCCAGTACTTC. Protein: CATSISETQYF.

J is TRBJ1-5 and V is TRBV20-1; the match to TRBD1 covers 7 bases. The CDR3 runs 15 residues. J was trimmed by 0 bases and V by 3 bases; bases with no gene match: 5. The germline V gene encodes CDR1 DFQATT and CDR2 SNEGSKA (reference sequence). As DNA, the CDR3 is TGCAGTGCTAGTGGGACAGCCTATAGCAATCAGCCCCAGCATTTT. It codes for CSASGTAYSNQPQHF.

The chain combines TRBV3-1 with TRBJ2-5, with no clear D. Germline values: CDR1 LGHDT, CDR2 YNNKEL (reference sequence). V gave up 5 bases and J gave up 5 bases, with 9 bases separating them. The CDR3 totals 12 residues. The CDR3: CASSFPSETQYF. The CDR3 DNA is TGTGCCAGCAGCTTCCCGTCCGAGACCCAGTACTTC.

This chain links TRBV12-3 or TRBV12-4 with TRBJ2-3, with 10 bases fitting TRBD2. The CDR3 is 16 residues long. The J segment lost 4 bases and the V segment lost 5 bases, leaving 9 bases of the junction unmatched. The CDR3 DNA reads TGTGCCAGCAGTCCGGAGCGGGGGGGGACCTCAGATACGCAGTATTTT. Translation: CASSPERGGTSDTQYF.

This clonotype came up many times. V and J are TRBV29-1 and TRBJ1-1; D is ambiguous. This CDR3 comprises 11 residues. Germline CDR1 reads SQVTM; CDR2 reads ANQGSEA. Trimming left V 4 bases short and J 11 bases short, with 14 bases between. In DNA form, the CDR3 reads TGCAGCGTTGTCGTACTCGGACGGGCTTTCTTT. Protein: CSVVVLGRAFF.

With respect to this clonotype: A much more abundant neighbour one base away suggests this may be a read error. The chain joins TRBV27 to TRBJ1-5; D not certain. This CDR3 comprises 13 residues. Germline V CDR1 and CDR2: MNHEY, SMNVEV (reference sequence). The CDR3 nucleotides read TGTGGCAGCAGTTTTCGGTTGGGTCAGCCCCAGCATTTT. Translated: CGSSFRLGQPQHF.

In this sample, this clonotype turned up a few times. This chain uses TRBV11-2 with TRBJ2-7; 8 nucleotides line up with TRBD2. This CDR3 is built from 14 residues. Losses at the gene ends were 5 bases for V and 6 bases for J; bases not matched to a gene: 9. The V gene's germline CDR1 is SGHAT and CDR2 FQNNGV. The CDR3 bases are TGTGCCAGCAGCCTTCGGACTAGCAAGGGCGAGCAGTACTTC. This encodes CASSLRTSKGEQYF.

This clonotype was detected a few times. CDR3 sequence: CASSFGESYNSPLHF. CDR3 in DNA: TGTGCCAGCAGTTTCGGGGAATCCTATAATTCACCCCTCCACTTT. The rearrangement joins TRBV28 to TRBJ1-6; D is unresolved. Germline lookup yields CDR1 MDHEN and CDR2 SYDVKM. The CDR3 is 15 amino acids. V dropped 3 bases and J dropped 1 base, with 7 bases sitting between them.

This clonotype occurred a few times. The chain is built from TRBV6-1 and TRBJ2-7; 9 bases agree with TRBD1. CDR1 is MNHNS, CDR2 SASEGT, per germline. V shed 6 bases, J shed 3 bases, and the junction held 6 bases outside the gene matches. The CDR3 runs to 14 residues. The CDR3 DNA sequence: TGTGCCAGCAGCCCCGGGACAGGGCTCTACGAGCAGTACTTC. Translated: CASSPGTGLYEQYF.

The table lists this clonotype with a few counts. The junction departs from germline at one end; a sequencing error may be responsible. V and J are TRBV4-3 and TRBJ2-1; weak D call: TRBD2 (5 bases). The CDR3 contains 15 residues. Looked up from germline, CDR1 is LGHNA and CDR2 is YSLEER. The CDR3 protein is CASSKEGSSYNEQFF. The CDR3 region has the DNA TGCGCCAGCAGCAAAGAGGGCAGCTCCTACAATGAGCAGTTCTTC.

This clonotype was picked up a small number of times. The chain combines TRBV27 with TRBJ2-3; D unresolved. Trimming cost V 8 bases and J 1 base, with 10 bases left between them. CDR3 length equals 13 residues. CDR1 and CDR2 (germline): MNHEY, SMNVEV (reference sequence). This CDR3 is CASQLTRTDTQYF. CDR3 nucleotides: TGTGCCAGCCAGCTTACGCGCACAGATACGCAGTATTTT.

There are a few counts of this clonotype. The junction differs from germline at one of its ends, possibly a read error. The chain couples TRBV2 to TRBJ2-7; D may be TRBD1 or TRBD2 (5 bases each). The CDR3 spans 8 residues. Germline CDR1 and CDR2: SNHLY and FYNNEI. The chain's CDR3 is CASSTGTF. CDR3 DNA: TGTGCCAGCAGCACCGGGACCTTC.

The CDR3 DNA sequence: TGCGCCAGCAGCTTGGGGCAGGGGGGAGAGCAGTACTTC. It codes for CASSLGQGGEQYF. The J gene is TRBJ2-7, the V gene TRBV5-1; TRBD1 is a possible D gene (7 bases). V lost 0 bases to trimming and J lost 7 bases, with 11 bases between them. CDR3 size: 13 residues. Germline V gene data show CDR1 as SGHRS and CDR2 as YFSETQ.